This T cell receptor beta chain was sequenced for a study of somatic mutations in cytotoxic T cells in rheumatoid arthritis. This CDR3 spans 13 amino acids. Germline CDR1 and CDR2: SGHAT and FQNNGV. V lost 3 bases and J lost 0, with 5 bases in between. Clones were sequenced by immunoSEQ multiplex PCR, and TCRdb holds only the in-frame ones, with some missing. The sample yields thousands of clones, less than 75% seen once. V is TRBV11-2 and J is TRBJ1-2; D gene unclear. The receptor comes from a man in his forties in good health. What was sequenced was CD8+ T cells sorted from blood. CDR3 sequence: CASSLTPNYGYTF. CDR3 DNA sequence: TGTGCCAGCAGCTTGACACCTAACTATGGCTACACCTTC.